The source of this TCR beta chain is a study of T cells after yellow fever vaccination. In the study overall: Preparation of fractions with low cell numbers was performed using SMART-Seq v4 Ultra Low Input. Study results and caveats: Abundant clonotypes (contaminants from the bulk population) could be present in FACS-sorted repertoires. Although the secondary response was weaker, it peaked faster, at day 5 versus 15.

The CDR3 runs 13 residues. The germline V gene has CDR1 SGHTA and CDR2 FQGNSA. With 4 bases removed from V and 6 bases from J, the gap between germline ends came to 13 bases. 5'RACE template switching generated TCR cDNA, adding a universal primer site and UMIs. TCRdb itself ran the 5' RACE reads through MiXCR, one entry per CDR3 protein. The sample shows 300,000 to 350,000 distinct CDR3 sequences, about 4.5% of them seen only once. This clonotype was found many times. Antigen specificity is unknown. The specimen was PBMCs, collected 15 days after the yellow fever booster vaccination. This TCR was recovered from a man between 18 and 35 years old who received the YFV17D yellow fever vaccine. This sequence joins TRBV7-2 and TRBJ2-7; tentatively, D is TRBD1 (6 bases). In DNA, the CDR3 is TGTGCCAGCAGCTCAAACAGGGACCTCGAGCAGTACTTC. Translation gives CASSSNRDLEQYF.